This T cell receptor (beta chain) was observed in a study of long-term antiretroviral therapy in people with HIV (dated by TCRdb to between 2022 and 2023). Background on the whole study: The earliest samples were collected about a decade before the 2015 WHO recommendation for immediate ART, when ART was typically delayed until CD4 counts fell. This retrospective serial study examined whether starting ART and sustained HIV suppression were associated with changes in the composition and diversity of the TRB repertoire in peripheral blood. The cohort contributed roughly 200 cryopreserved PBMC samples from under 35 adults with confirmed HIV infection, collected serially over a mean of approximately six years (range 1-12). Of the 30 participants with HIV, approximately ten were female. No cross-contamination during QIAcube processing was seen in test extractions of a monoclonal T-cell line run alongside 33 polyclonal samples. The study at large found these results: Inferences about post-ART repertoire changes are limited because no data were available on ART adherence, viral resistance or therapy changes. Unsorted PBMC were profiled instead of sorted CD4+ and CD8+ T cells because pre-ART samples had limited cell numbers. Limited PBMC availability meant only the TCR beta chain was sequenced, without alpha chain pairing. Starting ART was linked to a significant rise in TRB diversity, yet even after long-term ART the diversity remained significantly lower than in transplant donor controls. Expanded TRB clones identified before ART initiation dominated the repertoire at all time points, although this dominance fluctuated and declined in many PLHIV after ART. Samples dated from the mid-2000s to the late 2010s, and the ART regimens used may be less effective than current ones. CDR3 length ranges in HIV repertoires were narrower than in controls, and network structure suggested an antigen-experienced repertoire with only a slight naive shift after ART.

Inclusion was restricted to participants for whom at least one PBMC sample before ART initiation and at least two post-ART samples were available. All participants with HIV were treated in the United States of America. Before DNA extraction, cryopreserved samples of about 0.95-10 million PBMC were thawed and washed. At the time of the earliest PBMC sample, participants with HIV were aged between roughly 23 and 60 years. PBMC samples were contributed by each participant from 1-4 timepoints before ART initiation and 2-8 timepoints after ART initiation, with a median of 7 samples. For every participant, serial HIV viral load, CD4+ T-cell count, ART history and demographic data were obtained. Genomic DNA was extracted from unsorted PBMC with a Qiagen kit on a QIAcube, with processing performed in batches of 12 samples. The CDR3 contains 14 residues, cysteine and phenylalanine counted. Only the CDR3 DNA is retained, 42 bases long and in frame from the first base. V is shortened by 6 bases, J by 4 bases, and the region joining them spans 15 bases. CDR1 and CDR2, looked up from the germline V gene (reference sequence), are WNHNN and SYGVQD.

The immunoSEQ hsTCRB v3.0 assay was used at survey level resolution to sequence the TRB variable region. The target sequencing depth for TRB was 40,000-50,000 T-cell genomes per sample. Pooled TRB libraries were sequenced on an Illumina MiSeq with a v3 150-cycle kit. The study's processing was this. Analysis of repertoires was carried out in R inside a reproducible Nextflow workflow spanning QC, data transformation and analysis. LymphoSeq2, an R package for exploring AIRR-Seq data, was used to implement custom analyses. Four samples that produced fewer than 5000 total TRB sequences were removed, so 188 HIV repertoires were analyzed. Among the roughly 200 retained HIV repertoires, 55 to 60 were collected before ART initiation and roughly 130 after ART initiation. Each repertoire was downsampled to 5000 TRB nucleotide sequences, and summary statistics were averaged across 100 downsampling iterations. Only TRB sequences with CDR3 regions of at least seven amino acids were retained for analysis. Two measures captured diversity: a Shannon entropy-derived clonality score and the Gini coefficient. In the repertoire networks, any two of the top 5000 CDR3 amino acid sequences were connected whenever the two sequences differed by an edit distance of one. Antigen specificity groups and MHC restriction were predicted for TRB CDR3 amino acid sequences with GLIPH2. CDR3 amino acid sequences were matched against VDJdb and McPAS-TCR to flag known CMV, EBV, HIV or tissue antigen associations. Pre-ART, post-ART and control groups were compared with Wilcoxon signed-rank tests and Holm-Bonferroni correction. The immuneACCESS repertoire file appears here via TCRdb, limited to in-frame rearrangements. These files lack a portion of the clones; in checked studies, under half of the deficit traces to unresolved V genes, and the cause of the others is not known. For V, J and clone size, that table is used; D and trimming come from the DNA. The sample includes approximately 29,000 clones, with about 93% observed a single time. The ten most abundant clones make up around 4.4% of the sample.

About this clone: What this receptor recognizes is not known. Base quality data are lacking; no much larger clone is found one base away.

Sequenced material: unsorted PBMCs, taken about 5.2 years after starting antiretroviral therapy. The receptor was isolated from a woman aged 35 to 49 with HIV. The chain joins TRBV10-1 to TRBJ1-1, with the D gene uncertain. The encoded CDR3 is CASSPGGRSTEAFF. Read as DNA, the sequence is TGCGCCAGCAGCCCCGGAGGCAGGAGCACTGAAGCTTTCTTT.